What follows is one T cell receptor (beta chain) and its context. The antigen is not known. J was trimmed by 6 bases and V by 0 bases; bases with no gene match: 3. Germline loops: CDR1 LNHNV, CDR2 YYDKDF (reference sequence). This CDR3 is 15 amino acids long. These data come from a study of cytomegalovirus exposure and HLA in healthy donors. At the level of the study: Clustering assigned 81% of the roughly 380 genotyped donors to the Caucasian-associated ancestry cluster.

The study, taken as a whole, reports: Analysis performed later found 16,000 or so TCR beta sequences associated with HLA alleles at 0.05 false discovery rate. Among TCR sequences, most were rare, though some public TCRs appeared in many donors.

The donors comprised healthy bone marrow donors. Vbeta (60) and Jbeta (13) primers were used in the PCR. TCRdb keeps only in-frame clones here, not all; method: immunoSEQ multiplex PCR. The sample consists of under 200,000 clones, around 80% of them appearing once. What was sequenced was PBMCs. This chain joins TRBV15 and TRBJ2-2; 8 bases match TRBD1. The sequence came from a male donor in good health and CMV-seronegative. The CDR3 DNA reads as TGTGCCACCAGCAGAGATTTACAGGGGGCCGGGGAGCTGTTTTTT. Translated: CATSRDLQGAGELFF.